Below are 23 T cell receptor beta chains sequenced from a single sample in a study of cytomegalovirus exposure and HLA in healthy donors. The PCR contained 60 Vbeta and 13 Jbeta primers. TCRdb's copy holds only in-frame clones and misses some; the assay was immunoSEQ multiplex PCR. The sample has 150,000 to 200,000 clones; roughly 65% are singletons. The sample taken for sequencing was PBMCs. The source of these receptors is a woman aged 18-29 years in good health and CMV-seropositive.

This clone has only a few counts. The chain has TRBV7-9 and TRBJ2-3; tentative D call: TRBD2 (5 bases). CDR3 length: 15 residues. The ends were cut back, 5 bases at V and 2 bases at J, with 14 bases in the middle. CDR1 is SEHNR, CDR2 FQNEAQ, per germline (reference sequence). The DNA for the CDR3 is TGTGCCAGCAGCCCCCTAGGGCGGGCCACAGATACGCAGTATTTT. Translated, it gives CASSPLGRATDTQYF.

V is TRBV11-2 and J is TRBJ2-7, with TRBD1 matching 7 bases. The CDR3 is made up of 14 amino acids. Per the germline V gene, CDR1 is SGHAT and CDR2 is FQNNGV. The ends lost 5 bases at V and 4 bases at J; junction bases unmatched: 8. This CDR3 is CASSPEGADYEQYF. CDR3 nucleotides: TGTGCCAGCAGCCCTGAGGGGGCGGATTACGAGCAGTACTTC.

Details on this clone: Given the absence of the conserved phenylalanine or tryptophan at the CDR3 end, a read error is likely. J is TRBJ1-1 and V is TRBV5-1; TRBD1 matches 7 bases. The CDR3 is made up of 15 amino acids. CDR1 is SGHRS and CDR2 is YFSETQ in the germline V gene. V lost 0 bases and J lost 3; bases outside the gene matches: 5. CDR3 region: CASSLGDRTDTEAFV. In nucleotides, the CDR3 is TGCGCCAGCAGCTTGGGGGACAGAACTGACACTGAAGCTTTCGTT.

The chain has TRBV18 and TRBJ2-1; 7 bases map to TRBD1. The ends lost 1 base at V and 6 bases at J; junction bases unmatched: 3. Germline V gene sequence: CDR1 KGHSH, CDR2 LQKENI. This CDR3 contains 14 residues. The CDR3: CASSPQAGGNEQFF. The CDR3 nucleotides read TGTGCCAGCTCACCACAAGCAGGGGGCAATGAGCAGTTCTTC.

This chain links TRBV30 with TRBJ2-7, with D possibly TRBD1 on 6 matching bases. Trimming took 5 bases from V and 0 from J, leaving 11 bases between them. The CDR3 has 13 residues. Germline-derived CDR1 and CDR2 are GTSNPN and SVGIG (reference sequence). The CDR3 DNA follows: TGTGCCTGGTCCGAGGGGGTCTCCTACGAGCAGTACTTC. Translating it yields CAWSEGVSYEQYF. The entire variable domain, with the rest obtained from reference TRBV30 and TRBJ2-7, is as follows: SQTIHQWPATLVQPVGSPLSLECTVEGTSNPNLYWYRQAAGRGLQLLFYSVGIGQISSEVPQNLSASRPQDRQFILSSKKLLLSDSGFYLCAWSEGVSYEQYFGPGTRLTVT.

This clone has a handful of counts. The gene calls are TRBV2 and TRBJ1-4; D uncertain. The CDR3 totals 11 residues. V gave up 7 bases and J gave up 8 bases, with 8 bases separating them. Germline lookup yields CDR1 SNHLY and CDR2 FYNNEI. CDR3 DNA sequence: TGTGCCAGCACACCCGAGGAAAAACTGTTTTTT. Protein sequence: CASTPEEKLFF.

The rearrangement joins TRBV9 to TRBJ1-2; D not certain. Between the trimmed V and J ends, which lost 4 bases and 7 bases, there was a span of 14 bases. The V gene's germline CDR1 is SGDLS and CDR2 YYNGEE. The CDR3 loop spans 13 amino acids. The CDR3 is CASSPNDNGGYTF. As DNA, the CDR3 is TGTGCCAGCAGCCCTAACGATAACGGTGGCTACACCTTC. Complete variable domain (other parts from reference TRBV9 and TRBJ1-2): DSGVTQTPKHLITATGQRVTLRCSPRSGDLSVYWYQQSLDQGLQFLIQYYNGEERAKGNILERFSAQQFPDLHSELNLSSLELGDSALYFCASSPNDNGGYTFGSGTRLTVV.

The rearrangement links TRBV19 to TRBJ2-1; D is unresolved. CDR3 length: 16 residues. Germline CDR1 and CDR2: LNHDA and SQIVND (reference sequence). The V end lost 7 bases, the J end lost 1 base, and 17 bases lay between the germline ends. This CDR3 reads CASNPHRLLSYNEQFF. The CDR3 DNA reads as TGTGCCAGTAATCCTCATAGACTCTTGTCCTACAATGAGCAGTTCTTC.

The rearrangement joins TRBV18 to TRBJ1-1; D perhaps matches TRBD1 (5 bases). The V gene lost 0 bases and the J gene lost 0 bases, with 11 bases spanning the gap. Germline values: CDR1 KGHSH, CDR2 LQKENI. CDR3 size: 16 residues. CDR3 loop: CASSPPPGRLNTEAFF. CDR3 in DNA: TGTGCCAGCTCACCACCGCCAGGGAGGTTGAACACTGAAGCTTTCTTT.

J is TRBJ2-5 and V is TRBV4-1, with D perhaps matching TRBD1 (7 bases). The germline gives CDR1 MGHRA, CDR2 YSYEKL. V was shortened by 2 bases and J by 5 bases, with 15 bases between the two germline ends. The CDR3 length is 15 residues. This chain's CDR3 is CASSQLQGSGETQYF. The DNA for the CDR3 is TGCGCCAGCAGCCAATTACAGGGGAGCGGGGAGACCCAGTACTTC.

The J gene is TRBJ2-7, the V gene TRBV28, with a tentative D call TRBD1 (5 bases). V was shortened by 5 bases and J by 2 bases, with 13 bases between the two germline ends. The CDR3 contains 14 residues. Germline CDR1 and CDR2: MDHEN and SYDVKM. The CDR3 region has the DNA TGTGCCAGCAGTCCTGCGCAGGGTCCCTACGAGCAGTACTTC. Its translation: CASSPAQGPYEQYF.

The rearrangement uses TRBV29-1 and TRBJ1-2; D is perhaps TRBD1 (6 bases). The CDR3 runs to 16 residues. The germline CDR1 and CDR2 sequences are SQVTM and ANQGSEA. The ends were cut back, 1 base at V and 0 bases at J, with 15 bases in the middle. CDR3: CSVEASGTLTNYGYTF. The CDR3 DNA reads TGCAGCGTTGAAGCCTCCGGGACACTTACTAACTATGGCTACACCTTC.

This clone was seen a few times. The rearrangement joins TRBV18 to TRBJ2-7; 7 bases are shared with TRBD2. Germline V lookup: CDR1 KGHSH, CDR2 LQKENI. The CDR3 runs 15 residues. The V gene end was trimmed by 0 bases and the J gene end by 3 bases; junction bases not matched to a gene: 5. The CDR3 region is CASSPPGGTIYEQYF. The CDR3 DNA is TGTGCCAGCTCACCACCCGGGGGGACTATCTACGAGCAGTACTTC.

Only a few counts were recorded for this clone. The chain combines TRBV13 with TRBJ2-1; 7 nucleotides agree with TRBD2. Germline lookup yields CDR1 PRHDT and CDR2 FYEKMQ (reference sequence). Trimming cost V 5 bases and J 8 bases; bases outside gene matches: 3. CDR3 size: 12 residues. CDR3 loop: CASSLTSDEQFF. The DNA of the CDR3 is TGTGCCAGCAGCCTTACTAGCGATGAGCAGTTCTTC.

This clone has only a few counts. The V call is TRBV7-8, the J call TRBJ1-4, with TRBD1 matching 7 bases. This CDR3 contains 15 residues. V was clipped by 2 bases and J by 8 bases; unmatched bases: 8. The germline V gene has CDR1 SGHVS and CDR2 FQNEAQ. CDR3 DNA sequence: TGTGCCAGCAGCTTAAGGAGGGGGCTTGGCGAAAAACTGTTTTTT. Translation gives CASSLRRGLGEKLFF. Complete variable domain (other parts from reference TRBV7-8 and TRBJ1-4): GAGVSQSPRYKVAKRGQDVALRCDPISGHVSLFWYQQALGQGPEFLTYFQNEAQLDKSGLPSDRFFAERPEGSVSTLKIQRTQQEDSAVYLCASSLRRGLGEKLFFGSGTQLSVL.

The chain couples TRBV7-9 to TRBJ2-1; TRBD1 is a possible D gene (6 bases). Germline V gene lookup returns CDR1 SEHNR and CDR2 FQNEAQ (reference sequence). V gave up 0 bases and J gave up 4 bases, with 10 bases separating them. The CDR3 sequence is 15 residues long. The CDR3 region is CASSLAGALYNEQFF. CDR3 nucleotide sequence: TGTGCCAGCAGCTTAGCGGGGGCCCTTTACAATGAGCAGTTCTTC.

The chain combines TRBV6-4 with TRBJ1-5; perhaps TRBD1 as D (5 bases). This CDR3 has 13 residues. Trimming removed 5 bases at V and 1 base at J, with 6 bases between. Germline V gene data show CDR1 as MRHNA and CDR2 as SNTAGT. The CDR3 coding sequence is TGTGCCAGCAGTCCAGGGAGCAATCAGCCCCAGCATTTT. Residues: CASSPGSNQPQHF.

The rearrangement links TRBV7-9 to TRBJ2-7; 9 nucleotides align to TRBD1. This CDR3 region has 14 residues. Germline V gene data show CDR1 as SEHNR and CDR2 as FQNEAQ (reference sequence). After removal of 5 bases from V and 0 bases from J, the junction contained 2 bases not matched to a gene. The CDR3 DNA reads as TGTGCCAGCAGCCAGGGACAGGGCTCCTACGAGCAGTACTTC. This translates into CASSQGQGSYEQYF.

This chain connects TRBV27 to TRBJ2-7; 12 nucleotides align to TRBD2. With 8 bases clipped from V and 3 bases from J, the junction kept 5 bases outside the gene matches. Germline assignment: CDR1 MNHEY and CDR2 SMNVEV (reference sequence). The CDR3 has 14 residues. The CDR3 nucleotides are TGTGCCAGCGCTTGGACTAGCGGGATCTACGAGCAGTACTTC. This sequence encodes CASAWTSGIYEQYF.

V and J are TRBV9 and TRBJ2-3; 9 nucleotides line up with TRBD2. The germline V gene has CDR1 SGDLS and CDR2 YYNGEE. J lost 5 bases, V lost 5 bases, and 12 bases had no gene match. The CDR3 consists of 16 residues. The DNA for the CDR3 is TGTGCCAGCAGTAACCCGGGACTAGCCTCCATAGATACGCAGTATTTT. This sequence encodes CASSNPGLASIDTQYF. Filled out from reference TRBV9 and TRBJ2-3, the complete variable domain reads DSGVTQTPKHLITATGQRVTLRCSPRSGDLSVYWYQQSLDQGLQFLIQYYNGEERAKGNILERFSAQQFPDLHSELNLSSLELGDSALYFCASSNPGLASIDTQYFGPGTRLTVL.

The chain has TRBV19 and TRBJ2-6; 7 bases agree with TRBD1. Germline trimming cut 8 bases from V and 0 bases from J; bases unmatched to any gene: 10. The CDR3 runs to 17 residues. The germline CDR1 and CDR2 sequences are LNHDA and SQIVND (reference sequence). The CDR3 is CASDRVYGSSGANVLTF. The CDR3 DNA reads as TGTGCCAGTGACAGGGTATATGGGAGCTCTGGGGCCAACGTCCTGACTTTC.

The CDR3 DNA reads as TGTGCCAGCAGTTTGGGCAGATTCTATGGCTACACCTTC. Its protein is CASSLGRFYGYTF. The V gene is TRBV27, the J gene TRBJ1-2, with D unresolved. Germline V gene lookup returns CDR1 MNHEY and CDR2 SMNVEV (reference sequence). This CDR3 contains 13 residues. V lost 3 bases and J lost 4, with 9 bases in between.

V and J are TRBV7-9 and TRBJ1-6; 7 bases fit TRBD1. The CDR3 contains 15 residues. Germline-derived CDR1 and CDR2 are SEHNR and FQNEAQ (reference sequence). Trimming took 3 bases from V and 7 from J; bases not matched to a gene: 6. CDR3 residues: CASSLDRFGNSPLHF. The CDR3 nucleotides are TGTGCCAGCAGCTTGGACAGGTTTGGAAATTCACCCCTCCACTTT.